The 9 T cell receptor beta chains given below trace back to one sample, sequenced in a study of blood T cell repertoires in COVID-19. Produced via immunoSEQ multiplex PCR; TCRdb's table is partial and in-frame only. This sample has some 250,000 clones; around 88% occur once, and the top ten carry roughly 5.8%. What was sequenced was peripheral blood. The receptor set was obtained from a man at least 80 years old with acute or convalescent COVID-19.

V usage is TRBV5-1 and J usage is TRBJ1-3; D is unresolved. V lost 4 bases, J lost 2 bases, and 25 bases lay in between. Germline V gene lookup returns CDR1 SGHRS and CDR2 YFSETQ. The length of the CDR3 is 19 residues. CDR3 sequence (DNA): TGCGCCAGCAGCCCTGTCCCCCCTCGGGAAAGGGCGGCTGGAAACACCATATATTTT. It translates to CASSPVPPRERAAGNTIYF.

The chain couples TRBV28 to TRBJ1-2; a weak D match, TRBD1 (5 bases). The germline CDR1 and CDR2 sequences are MDHEN and SYDVKM. V was pared by 2 bases and J by 4 bases, with 8 bases between. CDR3 length equals 13 residues. The CDR3 coding sequence is TGTGCCAGCAGTTTACAACAGGTCTATGGCTACACCTTC. This codes for CASSLQQVYGYTF.

V gene TRBV4-1 combines with J gene TRBJ1-5, with 7 nucleotides matching TRBD1. There are 16 residues in the CDR3. The trim removed 1 base at V and 3 bases at J, leaving 6 bases unmatched. CDR1 and CDR2 from the germline V gene are MGHRA and YSYEKL. This CDR3 reads CASSQGNTGANQPQHF. The CDR3 DNA is TGCGCCAGCAGCCAAGGGAACACAGGGGCCAATCAGCCCCAGCATTTT.

The rearrangement links TRBV30 to TRBJ2-5, with a tentative D call TRBD2 (5 bases). Germline CDR1 reads GTSNPN; CDR2 reads SVGIG (reference sequence). V gave up 4 bases and J gave up 5 bases, with 20 bases separating them. CDR3 length: 15 residues. CDR3 in DNA: TGTGCCTGGACTTTGGAAAGGCGGCCGGGGGAGACCCAGTACTTC. Its protein is CAWTLERRPGETQYF.

The chain couples TRBV3-1 (or the pseudogene TRBV3-2) to TRBJ2-2; 10 positions agree with TRBD2. V lost 0 bases to trimming and J lost 1 base; unmatched junction nucleotides: 5. The CDR3 has 18 residues. From germline, CDR1 is LGHDT and CDR2 YNNKEL (reference sequence). In nucleotides, the CDR3 is TGTGCCAGCAGCCAAGAGCCTAGCGGGGGAGAGAACACCGGGGAGCTGTTTTTT. Translated, it gives CASSQEPSGGENTGELFF.

This chain links TRBV10-3 with TRBJ1-2, with 9 bases fitting TRBD1. The CDR3 consists of 14 residues. Germline V lookup: CDR1 ENHRY, CDR2 SYGVKD. V shed 4 bases, J shed 4 bases, and the junction held 4 bases outside the gene matches. The CDR3: CAISGDRGSYGYTF. The CDR3 nucleotides read TGTGCCATCAGTGGCGACAGGGGGTCCTATGGCTACACCTTC.

This chain uses TRBV19 with TRBJ2-1, with 9 positions matching TRBD2. Trimming took 7 bases from V and 7 from J; bases not matched to a gene: 8. Germline V lookup: CDR1 LNHDA, CDR2 SQIVND (reference sequence). This CDR3 comprises 14 residues. The CDR3 coding sequence is TGTGCCAGTAATTTAGCGGGAGTTTTGAATGAGCAGTTCTTC. Its translation is CASNLAGVLNEQFF.

CDR3 loop: CASSQDPVPSYNSPLHF. For the CDR3, the DNA is TGTGCCAGCAGCCAAGATCCGGTCCCCTCCTATAATTCACCCCTCCACTTT. This chain connects TRBV4-2 to TRBJ1-6; D not certain. V dropped 0 bases and J dropped 0 bases, with 9 bases sitting between them. The CDR3 has 17 amino acids. The germline V gene encodes CDR1 LGHNA and CDR2 YNFKEQ.

V usage is TRBV5-8 and J usage is TRBJ1-2; tentative D call: TRBD1 (6 bases). V was pared by 4 bases and J by 3 bases, with 10 bases between. Germline CDR1 and CDR2: SGHTS and YDEGEE. The CDR3 is made up of 13 amino acids. The CDR3 DNA is TGTGCCAGCAGCCCGGACAGCTACTATGGCTACACCTTC. This translates into CASSPDSYYGYTF.